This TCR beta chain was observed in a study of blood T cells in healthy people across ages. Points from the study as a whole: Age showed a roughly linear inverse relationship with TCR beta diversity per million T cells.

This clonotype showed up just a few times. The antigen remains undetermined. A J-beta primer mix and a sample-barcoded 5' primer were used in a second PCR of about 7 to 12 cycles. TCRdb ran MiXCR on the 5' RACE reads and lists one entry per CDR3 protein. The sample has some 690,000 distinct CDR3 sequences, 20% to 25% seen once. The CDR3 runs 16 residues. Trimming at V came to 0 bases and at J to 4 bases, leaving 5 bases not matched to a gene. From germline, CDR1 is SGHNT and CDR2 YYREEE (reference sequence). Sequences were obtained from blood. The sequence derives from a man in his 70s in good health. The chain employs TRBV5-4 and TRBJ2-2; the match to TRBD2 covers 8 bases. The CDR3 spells CASSLAGGLSTGELFF. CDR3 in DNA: TGTGCCAGCAGCTTGGCGGGGGGGCTAAGCACCGGGGAGCTGTTTTTT.